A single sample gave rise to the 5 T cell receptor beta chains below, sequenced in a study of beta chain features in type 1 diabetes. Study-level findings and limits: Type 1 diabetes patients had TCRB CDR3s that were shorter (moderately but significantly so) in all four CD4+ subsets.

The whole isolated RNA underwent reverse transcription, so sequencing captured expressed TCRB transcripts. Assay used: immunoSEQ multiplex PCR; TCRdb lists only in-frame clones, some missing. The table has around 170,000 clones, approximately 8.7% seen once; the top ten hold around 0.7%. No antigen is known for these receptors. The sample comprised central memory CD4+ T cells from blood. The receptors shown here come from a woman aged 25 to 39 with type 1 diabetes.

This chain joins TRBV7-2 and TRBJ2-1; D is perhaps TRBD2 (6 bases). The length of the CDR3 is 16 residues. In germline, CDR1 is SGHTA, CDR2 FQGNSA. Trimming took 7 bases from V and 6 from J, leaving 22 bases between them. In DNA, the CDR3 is TGTGCCAGCACCTCGGGTTCAGGACGGGGACTCAATGAGCAGTTCTTC. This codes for CASTSGSGRGLNEQFF.

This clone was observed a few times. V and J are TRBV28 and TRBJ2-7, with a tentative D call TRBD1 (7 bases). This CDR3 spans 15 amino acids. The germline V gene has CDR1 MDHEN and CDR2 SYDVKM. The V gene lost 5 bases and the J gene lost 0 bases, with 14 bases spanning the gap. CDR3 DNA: TGTGCCAGCAGTGGAGGGACAGCGAGCTCCTACGAGCAGTACTTC. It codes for CASSGGTASSYEQYF.

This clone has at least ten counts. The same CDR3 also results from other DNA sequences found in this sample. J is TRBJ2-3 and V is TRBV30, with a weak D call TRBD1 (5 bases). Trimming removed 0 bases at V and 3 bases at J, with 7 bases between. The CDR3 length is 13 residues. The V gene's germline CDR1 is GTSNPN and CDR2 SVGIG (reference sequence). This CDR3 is CAWSVQGTDTQYF. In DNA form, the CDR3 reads TGTGCCTGGAGTGTCCAGGGAACAGATACGCAGTATTTT.

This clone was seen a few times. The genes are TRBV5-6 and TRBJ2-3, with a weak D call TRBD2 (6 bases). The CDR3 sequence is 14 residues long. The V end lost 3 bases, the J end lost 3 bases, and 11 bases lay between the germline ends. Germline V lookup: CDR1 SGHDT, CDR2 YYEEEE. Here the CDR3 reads CASSSQRGTDTQYF. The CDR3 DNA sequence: TGTGCCAGCAGCTCCCAACGGGGGACAGATACGCAGTATTTT. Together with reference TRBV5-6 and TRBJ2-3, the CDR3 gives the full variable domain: DAGVTQSPTHLIKTRGQQVTLRCSPKSGHDTVSWYQQALGQGPQFIFQYYEEEERQRGNFPDRFSGHQFPNYSSELNVNALLLGDSALYLCASSSQRGTDTQYFGPGTRLTVL.

The CDR3 loop reads CASSSRGGGNEQFF. The CDR3, as DNA: TGTGCCAGCAGCTCAAGGGGGGGTGGCAATGAGCAGTTCTTC. The V call is TRBV7-6, the J call TRBJ2-1; D perhaps matches TRBD2 (7 bases). The CDR3 is made up of 14 amino acids. CDR1 and CDR2 from the germline V gene are SGHVS and FNYEAQ. Trimming took 4 bases from V and 6 from J, leaving 13 bases between them.